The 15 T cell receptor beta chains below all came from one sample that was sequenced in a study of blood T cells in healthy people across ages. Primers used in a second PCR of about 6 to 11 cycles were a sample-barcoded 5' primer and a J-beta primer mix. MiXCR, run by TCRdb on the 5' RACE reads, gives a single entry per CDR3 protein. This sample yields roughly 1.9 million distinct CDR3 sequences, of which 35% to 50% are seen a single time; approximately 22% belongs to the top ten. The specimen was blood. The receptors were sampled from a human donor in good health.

The CDR3: CASCIAGPTDTQYF. The CDR3 DNA reads as TGCGCCAGCTGCATAGCGGGGCCTACAGATACGCAGTATTTT. The V call is TRBV5-1, the J call TRBJ2-3; 8 nucleotides line up with TRBD2. The V segment lost 7 bases and the J segment 3 bases; nucleotides outside the gene matches: 7. Germline values: CDR1 SGHRS, CDR2 YFSETQ. CDR3 length equals 14 residues.

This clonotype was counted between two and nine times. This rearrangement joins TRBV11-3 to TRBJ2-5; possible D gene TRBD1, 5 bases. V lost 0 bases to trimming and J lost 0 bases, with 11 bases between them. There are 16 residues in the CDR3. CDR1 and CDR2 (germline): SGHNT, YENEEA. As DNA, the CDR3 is TGTGCCAGCAGCTTAGAAGGGGCACAGTACCAAGAGACCCAGTACTTC. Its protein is CASSLEGAQYQETQYF.

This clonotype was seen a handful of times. CDR3 nucleotides: TGTGCCACCAGGTGGAGGGGTTCTAATGAAAAACTGTTTTTT. Translated: CATRWRGSNEKLFF. The chain couples TRBV15 to TRBJ1-4; possibly TRBD1 for D (5 bases). The CDR3 consists of 14 residues. CDR1 is LNHNV, CDR2 YYDKDF, per germline (reference sequence). The V gene lost 6 bases and the J gene lost 3 bases, with 11 bases spanning the gap.

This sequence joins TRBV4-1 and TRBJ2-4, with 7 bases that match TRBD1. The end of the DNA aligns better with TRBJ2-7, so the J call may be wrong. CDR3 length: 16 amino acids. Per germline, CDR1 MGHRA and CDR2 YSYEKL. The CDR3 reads CASSKSKTGTVDEQYF. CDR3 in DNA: TGCGCCAGCAGCAAGTCGAAAACCGGGACAGTAGACGAGCAGTACTTC.

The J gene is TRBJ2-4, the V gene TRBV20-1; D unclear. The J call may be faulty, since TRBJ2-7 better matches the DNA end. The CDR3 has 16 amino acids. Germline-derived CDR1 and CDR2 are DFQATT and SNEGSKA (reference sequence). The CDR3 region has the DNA TGCAGTGCTAGTCGGGCTGGCGTTGGCGGCTTAGGCGAGCAGTACTTC. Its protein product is CSASRAGVGGLGEQYF.

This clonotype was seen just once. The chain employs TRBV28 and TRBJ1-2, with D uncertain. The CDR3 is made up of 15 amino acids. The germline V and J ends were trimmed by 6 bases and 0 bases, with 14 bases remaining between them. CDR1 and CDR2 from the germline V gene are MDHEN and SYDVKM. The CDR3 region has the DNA TGTGCCAGCAGGCCACGGACGGAAGCTAACTATGGCTACACCTTC. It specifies CASRPRTEANYGYTF.

CDR3 nucleotide sequence: TGTGCCAGTAGTATTTCGACAGGGGTTGAAGCTTTCTTT. Its translation: CASSISTGVEAFF. The chain uses TRBV19 and TRBJ1-1; TRBD1 aligns across 8 bases. Germline CDR1 and CDR2: LNHDA and SQIVND (reference sequence). The CDR3 covers 13 residues. The V segment lost 3 bases and the J segment 7 bases; nucleotides outside the gene matches: 4.

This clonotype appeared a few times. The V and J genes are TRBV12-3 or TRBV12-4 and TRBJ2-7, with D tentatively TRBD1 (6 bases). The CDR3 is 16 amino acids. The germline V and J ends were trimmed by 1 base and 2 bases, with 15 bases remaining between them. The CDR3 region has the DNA TGTGCCAGCAGTTTAGGATCTGGGGGCCCTCCCTACGAGCAGTACTTC. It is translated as CASSLGSGGPPYEQYF.

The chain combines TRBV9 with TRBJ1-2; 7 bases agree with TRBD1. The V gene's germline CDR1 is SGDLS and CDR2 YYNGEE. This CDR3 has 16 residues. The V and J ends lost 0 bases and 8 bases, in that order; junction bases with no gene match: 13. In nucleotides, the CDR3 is TGTGCCAGCAGCGTAGATCTGACAGGGCCCCGAGGAGGCTACACCTTC. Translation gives CASSVDLTGPRGGYTF.

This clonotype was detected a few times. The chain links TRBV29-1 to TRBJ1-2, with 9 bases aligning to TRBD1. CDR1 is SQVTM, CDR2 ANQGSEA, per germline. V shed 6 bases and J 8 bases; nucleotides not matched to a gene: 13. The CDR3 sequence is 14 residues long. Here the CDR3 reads CSVGNRDRAGGYTF. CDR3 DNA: TGCAGCGTAGGAAATCGGGACAGGGCAGGAGGCTACACCTTC.

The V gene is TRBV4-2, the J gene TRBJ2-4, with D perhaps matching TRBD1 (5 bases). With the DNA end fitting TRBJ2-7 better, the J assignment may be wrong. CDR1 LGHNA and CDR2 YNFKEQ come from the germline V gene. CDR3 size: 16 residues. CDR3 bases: TGTGCCAGCAGCCTAGGGGTGGGGTCGGAGACTTACGAGCAGTACTTC. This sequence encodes CASSLGVGSETYEQYF.

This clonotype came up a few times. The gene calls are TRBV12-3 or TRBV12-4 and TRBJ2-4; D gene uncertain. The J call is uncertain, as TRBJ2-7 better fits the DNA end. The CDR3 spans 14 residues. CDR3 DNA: TGTGCCAGCAGTTTAGTCGAGACACTCTACGAGCAGTACTTC. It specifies CASSLVETLYEQYF.

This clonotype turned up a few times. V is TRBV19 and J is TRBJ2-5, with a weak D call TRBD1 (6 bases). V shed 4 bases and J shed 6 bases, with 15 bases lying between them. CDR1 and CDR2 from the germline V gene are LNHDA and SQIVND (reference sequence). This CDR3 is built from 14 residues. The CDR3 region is CASSTGPGEKTQYF. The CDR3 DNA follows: TGTGCCAGTAGTACGGGCCCAGGGGAGAAGACCCAGTACTTC.

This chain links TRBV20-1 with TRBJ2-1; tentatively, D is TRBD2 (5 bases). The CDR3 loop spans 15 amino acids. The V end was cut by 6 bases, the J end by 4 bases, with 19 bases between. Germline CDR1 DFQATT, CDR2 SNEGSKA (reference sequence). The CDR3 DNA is TGCAGTGCCACCCCGGAGCACTCGGGATACAATGAGCAGTTCTTC. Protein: CSATPEHSGYNEQFF.

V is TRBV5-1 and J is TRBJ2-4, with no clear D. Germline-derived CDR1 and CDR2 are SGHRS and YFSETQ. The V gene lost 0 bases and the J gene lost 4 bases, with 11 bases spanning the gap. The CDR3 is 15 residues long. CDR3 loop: CASSLGQARKNIQYF. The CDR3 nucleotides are TGCGCCAGCAGCTTGGGGCAGGCGAGAAAAAACATTCAGTACTTC.